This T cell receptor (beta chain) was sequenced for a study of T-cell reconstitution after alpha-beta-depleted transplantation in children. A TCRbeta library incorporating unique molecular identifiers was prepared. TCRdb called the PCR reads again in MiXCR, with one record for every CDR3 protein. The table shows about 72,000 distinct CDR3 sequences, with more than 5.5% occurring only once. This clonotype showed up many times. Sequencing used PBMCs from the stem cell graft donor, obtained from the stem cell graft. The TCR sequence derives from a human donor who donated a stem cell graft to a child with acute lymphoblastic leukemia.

CDR3 coding DNA: TGCGCCAGCAGCCTAGACAGGGGGAATCAGCCCCAGCATTTT. Protein product: CASSLDRGNQPQHF. J is TRBJ1-5 and V is TRBV4-3; 9 bases align to TRBD1. Unmatched junction bases numbered 2, after V lost 4 bases and J lost 4 bases. This CDR3 is 14 amino acids long. Germline CDR1 and CDR2: LGHNA and YSLEER.